Listed below are T cell receptor beta chains from one sample, sequenced in a study of blood T cell repertoires in COVID-19. The repertoire was sequenced with immunoSEQ multiplex PCR; TCRdb's copy has only in-frame clones and lacks some. The sample carries roughly 180,000 clones, 86% recorded once. Input material: peripheral blood. The source is a man in his 70s with active or convalescent COVID-19. Both conserved end residues are part of each CDR3.

v_call	j_call	cdr3_aa
TRBV15	TRBJ2-7	CATSLRGGLSYEQYF
TRBV9	TRBJ1-2	CASSVWTGTGGEDDYGYTF
TRBV5-1	TRBJ1-2	CASSPDGTGYGYTF
TRBV5-6	TRBJ1-1	CASNPGHIMNTEAFF
TRBV4-1	TRBJ2-3	CASSQIGAGTDTQYF
TRBV7-2	TRBJ1-1	CASSFGGFGTEAFF
TRBV6-5	TRBJ1-3	CASKGHNSGNTIYF
TRBV5-1	TRBJ2-1	CASSATQGAQLYNEQFF
TRBV3-1/TRBV3-2	TRBJ2-5	CASSNYQGAHETQYF
TRBV18	TRBJ2-2	CASSPIPYPNTGELFF
TRBV6-1	TRBJ2-4	CASSEAAAGEKNIQYF
TRBV29-1	TRBJ1-2	CSVYRGLGYGYTF
TRBV6-5	TRBJ1-1	CASSYIRTGGEAFF
TRBV19	TRBJ2-3	CASTPGQGVADTQYF
TRBV18	TRBJ1-1	CASSPPPGGTEAFF
TRBV5-6	TRBJ1-1	CASSDNGQGRTEAFF
TRBV19	TRBJ1-2	CASTSVSDPQGNYGYTF
TRBV6-5	TRBJ2-7	CASRASRGEQYF
TRBV7-9	TRBJ2-7	CASSLRTSGRSDPYEQYF
TRBV19	TRBJ1-2	CASRDSSNYGYTF
TRBV11-1	TRBJ1-1	CASSLGLYTEAFF
TRBV4-1	TRBJ1-3	CASSQVSVQASSGNTIYF
TRBV2	TRBJ1-6	CASSPRDRGGSLHF
TRBV7-3	TRBJ2-1	CASSLGANNEQFF
TRBV7-2	TRBJ2-6	CASSATGTSYSGANVLTF
TRBV29-1	TRBJ1-1	CSVRNTEAFF
TRBV6-5	TRBJ1-6	CASSYAGLDNSPLHF